This TCR beta chain is from a study of T cells expressing NK-cell markers. TCRdb re-called the 5' RACE reads; every CDR3 protein appears as one record, without DNA. The sample includes 150,000 to 180,000 distinct CDR3 sequences. CDR3 length: 16 residues. The chain recombines TRBV12-3 or TRBV12-4 with TRBJ2-3; TCRdb gives TRBD2 as the D gene, but with no DNA this cannot be confirmed. The specimen was blood T cells: a sorted CD56 or NKG2C T cell subset, CD4+ or CD8+ T cells, or bulk PBMC T cells (not recorded which). The TCR sequence derives from a woman in her forties or fifties in good health. This CDR3 is CASSPPDFLHTDTQYF.